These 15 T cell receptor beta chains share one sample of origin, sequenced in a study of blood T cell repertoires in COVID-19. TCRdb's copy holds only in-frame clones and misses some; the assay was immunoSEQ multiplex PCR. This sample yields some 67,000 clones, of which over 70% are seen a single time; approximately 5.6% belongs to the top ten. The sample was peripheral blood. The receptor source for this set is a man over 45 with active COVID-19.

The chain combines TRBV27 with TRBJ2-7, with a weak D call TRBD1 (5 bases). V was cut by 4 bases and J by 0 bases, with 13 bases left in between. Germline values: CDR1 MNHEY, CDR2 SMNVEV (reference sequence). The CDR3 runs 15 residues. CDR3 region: CASSSLQVSSYEQYF. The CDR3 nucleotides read TGTGCCAGCAGTTCTCTACAGGTGAGCTCCTACGAGCAGTACTTC.

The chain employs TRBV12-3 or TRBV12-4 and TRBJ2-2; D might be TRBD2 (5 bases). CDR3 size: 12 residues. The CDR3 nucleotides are TGTAGCAGCGGATCGAACACCGGGGAGCTGTTTTTT. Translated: CSSGSNTGELFF.

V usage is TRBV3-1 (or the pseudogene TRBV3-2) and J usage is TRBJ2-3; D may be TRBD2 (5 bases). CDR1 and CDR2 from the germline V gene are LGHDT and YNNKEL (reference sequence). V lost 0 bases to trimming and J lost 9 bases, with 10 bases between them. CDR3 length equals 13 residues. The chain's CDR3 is CASSQDGSLTQYF. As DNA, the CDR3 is TGTGCCAGCAGCCAAGATGGGAGCCTAACGCAGTATTTT.

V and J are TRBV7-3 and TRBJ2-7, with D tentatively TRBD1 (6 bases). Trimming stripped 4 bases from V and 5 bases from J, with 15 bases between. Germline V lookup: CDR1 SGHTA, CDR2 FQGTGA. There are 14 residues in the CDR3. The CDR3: CASSSGSRGDEQYF. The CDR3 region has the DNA TGTGCCAGCAGCTCCGGGTCCAGGGGCGACGAGCAGTACTTC.

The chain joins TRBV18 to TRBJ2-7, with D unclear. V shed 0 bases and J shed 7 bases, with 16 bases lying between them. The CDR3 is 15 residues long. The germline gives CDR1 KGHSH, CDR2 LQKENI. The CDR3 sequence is CASSPPRDTVKEQYF. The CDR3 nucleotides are TGTGCCAGCTCACCACCGAGAGACACGGTTAAAGAGCAGTACTTC.

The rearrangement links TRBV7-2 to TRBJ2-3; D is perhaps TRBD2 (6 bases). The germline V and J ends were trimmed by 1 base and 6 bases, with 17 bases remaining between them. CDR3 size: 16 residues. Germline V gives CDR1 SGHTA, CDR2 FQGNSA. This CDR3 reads CASSLGATAGGDTQYF. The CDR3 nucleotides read TGTGCCAGCAGCTTAGGGGCGACGGCAGGAGGGGATACGCAGTATTTT.

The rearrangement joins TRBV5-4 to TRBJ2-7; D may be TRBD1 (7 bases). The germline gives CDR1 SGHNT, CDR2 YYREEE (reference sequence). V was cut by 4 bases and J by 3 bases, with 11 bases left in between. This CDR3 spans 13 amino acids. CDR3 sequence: CASSPQGGYEQYF. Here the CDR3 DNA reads TGTGCCAGCAGCCCGCAGGGGGGCTACGAGCAGTACTTC.

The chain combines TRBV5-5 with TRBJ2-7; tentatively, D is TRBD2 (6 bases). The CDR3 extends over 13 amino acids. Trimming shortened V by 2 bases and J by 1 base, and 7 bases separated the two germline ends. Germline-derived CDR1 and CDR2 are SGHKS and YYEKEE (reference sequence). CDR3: CASSFGGSYEQYF. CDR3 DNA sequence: TGTGCCAGCAGCTTTGGAGGGTCCTACGAGCAGTACTTC.

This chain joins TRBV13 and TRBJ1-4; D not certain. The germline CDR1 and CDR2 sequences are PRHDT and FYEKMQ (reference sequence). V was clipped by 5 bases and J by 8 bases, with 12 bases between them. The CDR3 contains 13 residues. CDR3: CASSAHAVEKLFF. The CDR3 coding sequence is TGTGCCAGCAGCGCACATGCAGTGGAAAAACTGTTTTTT.

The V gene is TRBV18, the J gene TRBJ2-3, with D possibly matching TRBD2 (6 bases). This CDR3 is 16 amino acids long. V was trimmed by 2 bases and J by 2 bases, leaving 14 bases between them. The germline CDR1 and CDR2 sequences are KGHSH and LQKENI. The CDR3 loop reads CASSPGGVWATDTQYF. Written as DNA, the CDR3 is TGTGCCAGCTCACCAGGAGGGGTGTGGGCCACAGATACGCAGTATTTT.

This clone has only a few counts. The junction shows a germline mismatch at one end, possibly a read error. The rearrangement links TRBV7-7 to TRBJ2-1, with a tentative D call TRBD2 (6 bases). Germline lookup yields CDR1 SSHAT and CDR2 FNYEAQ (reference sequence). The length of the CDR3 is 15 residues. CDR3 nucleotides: TGTGCTAGCAGCGCTAGCGCGAGTGGCTCCAATGAGCAGTTCTTC. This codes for CASSASASGSNEQFF.

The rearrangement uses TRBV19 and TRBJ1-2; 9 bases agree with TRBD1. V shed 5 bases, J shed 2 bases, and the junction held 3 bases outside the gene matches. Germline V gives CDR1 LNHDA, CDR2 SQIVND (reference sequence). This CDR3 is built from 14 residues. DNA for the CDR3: TGTGCCAGTAGTGGGACAGGGAACAACTATGGCTACACCTTC. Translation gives CASSGTGNNYGYTF.

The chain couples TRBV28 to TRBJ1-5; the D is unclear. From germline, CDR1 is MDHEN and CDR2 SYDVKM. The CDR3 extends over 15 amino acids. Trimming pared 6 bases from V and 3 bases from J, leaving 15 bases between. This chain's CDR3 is CASSAGRAFNQPQHF. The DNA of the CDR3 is TGTGCCAGCAGCGCCGGGCGGGCCTTCAATCAGCCCCAGCATTTT. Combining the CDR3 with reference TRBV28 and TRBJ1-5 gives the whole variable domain DVKVTQSSRYLVKRTGEKVFLECVQDMDHENMFWYRQDPGLGLRLIYFSYDVKMKEKGDIPEGYSVSREKKERFSLILESASTNQTSMYLCASSAGRAFNQPQHFGDGTRLSIL.

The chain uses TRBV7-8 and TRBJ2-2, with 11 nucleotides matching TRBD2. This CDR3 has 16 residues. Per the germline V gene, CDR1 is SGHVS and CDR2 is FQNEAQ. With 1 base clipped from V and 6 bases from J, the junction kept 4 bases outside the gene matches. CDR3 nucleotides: TGTGCCAGCAGCTTAGAGGCTAGCGGGAGGCCCGGGGAGCTGTTTTTT. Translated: CASSLEASGRPGELFF.

The CDR3 loop is CASSYSFVLAGGMNEQFF. CDR3 DNA: TGTGCCAGCAGTTACTCTTTTGTGTTGGCAGGGGGCATGAATGAGCAGTTCTTC. The chain has TRBV6-2 or TRBV6-3 and TRBJ2-1, with 8 bases matching TRBD1. Germline trimming cut 0 bases from V and 7 bases from J; bases unmatched to any gene: 14. The CDR3 loop spans 18 amino acids. The germline V gene has CDR1 MNHEY and CDR2 SVGEGT.